Below are 21 T cell receptor beta chains sequenced from a single sample in a study of blood T cell repertoires in COVID-19. The method was immunoSEQ multiplex PCR; TCRdb's version includes in-frame clones alone and lacks a portion of them. The top ten hold about 2.2% of the sample, which has about 200,000 clones, roughly nine tenths seen once. Sequencing input: peripheral blood. These receptors originate from a woman between 50 and 59 years old with acute or convalescent COVID-19.

V and J are TRBV5-1 and TRBJ2-1; possibly TRBD2 for D (5 bases). CDR1 is SGHRS, CDR2 YFSETQ, per germline. V shed 1 base and J shed 8 bases, with 7 bases lying between them. The length of the CDR3 is 12 residues. CDR3 region: CASSLMEDEQFF. The DNA of the CDR3 is TGCGCCAGCAGCTTGATGGAGGATGAGCAGTTCTTC.

V and J are TRBV4-2 and TRBJ2-2, with TRBD2 matching 7 bases. The CDR3 covers 16 residues. The V segment lost 5 bases and the J segment 1 base; nucleotides outside the gene matches: 7. Germline V gene lookup returns CDR1 LGHNA and CDR2 YNFKEQ. The CDR3 loop is CASSYRGGGNTGELFF. Here the CDR3 DNA reads TGTGCCAGCAGCTACCGTGGCGGGGGGAACACCGGGGAGCTGTTTTTT.

The chain links TRBV10-3 to TRBJ1-2; TRBD1 aligns across 11 bases. In germline, CDR1 is ENHRY, CDR2 SYGVKD. The CDR3 is 14 residues long. The ends lost 6 bases at V and 4 bases at J; junction bases unmatched: 4. This CDR3 is CAISGQGAGYGYTF. Here the CDR3 DNA reads TGTGCCATCAGCGGACAGGGGGCAGGCTATGGCTACACCTTC.

The chain recombines TRBV11-2 with TRBJ1-4, with TRBD1 matching 8 bases. Looked up from germline, CDR1 is SGHAT and CDR2 is FQNNGV. With V trimmed by 5 bases and J by 10 bases, 9 bases remained unmatched. The CDR3 totals 14 residues. The CDR3 reads CASSRDRTQGKLFF. DNA for the CDR3: TGTGCCAGCAGCCGGGACAGGACCCAGGGAAAACTGTTTTTT.

The V gene is TRBV6-4, the J gene TRBJ2-7; D is ambiguous. V lost 9 bases and J lost 9, with 18 bases in between. Germline V gene lookup returns CDR1 MRHNA and CDR2 SNTAGT. The CDR3 has 12 residues. CDR3 DNA: TGTGCCAGGAGGAATCTTGATCCGGGGCAGTACTTC. Protein sequence: CARRNLDPGQYF.

The CDR3 spells CASRYRGKNAPLHF. The CDR3 DNA reads as TGTGCCAGTAGATACAGGGGAAAAAATGCACCCCTCCACTTT. V gene TRBV27 combines with J gene TRBJ1-6, with 7 bases that match TRBD1. This CDR3 is built from 14 residues. Trimming at V came to 9 bases and at J to 11 bases, leaving 13 bases not matched to a gene. The V gene's germline CDR1 is MNHEY and CDR2 SMNVEV (reference sequence).

This clone was counted a single time. The V and J genes are TRBV7-9 and TRBJ2-1, with D perhaps TRBD2 (6 bases). CDR1 and CDR2 (germline): SEHNR, FQNEAQ (reference sequence). The CDR3 spans 12 residues. With 6 bases removed from V and 12 bases from J, the gap between germline ends came to 15 bases. In DNA form, the CDR3 reads TGTGCCAGCAGTCGGACTAATCTGGGGCAGTTCTTC. Translating it yields CASSRTNLGQFF.

The chain uses TRBV10-3 and TRBJ2-7, with TRBD2 as a possible D gene (5 bases). CDR1 and CDR2 (germline): ENHRY, SYGVKD. The CDR3 extends over 12 amino acids. Trimming removed 5 bases from V and 6 bases from J, with 11 bases in between. The CDR3, as DNA: TGTGCCATCAGTACCGGACGGGGCGAGCAGTACTTC. Encoded protein: CAISTGRGEQYF.

The chain is built from TRBV5-6 and TRBJ1-2; D remains unclear. The CDR3 consists of 11 residues. CDR1 SGHDT and CDR2 YYEEEE come from the germline V gene. The V end was cut by 1 base, the J end by 6 bases, with 4 bases between. As DNA, the CDR3 is TGTGCCAGCAGCTTGACGGATGGCTACACCTTC. Protein sequence: CASSLTDGYTF.

The chain uses TRBV4-3 and TRBJ1-4, with D maybe TRBD1 (5 bases). V was clipped by 3 bases and J by 1 base, with 15 bases between them. CDR1 is LGHNA and CDR2 is YSLEER in the germline V gene. The CDR3 covers 17 residues. The CDR3 loop reads CASSQVGEGRTNEKLFF. CDR3 in DNA: TGCGCCAGCAGCCAGGTGGGGGAGGGCAGAACTAATGAAAAACTGTTTTTT.

The chain recombines TRBV18 with TRBJ2-2, with D maybe TRBD1 (5 bases). From germline, CDR1 is KGHSH and CDR2 LQKENI. This CDR3 is 17 amino acids long. V was trimmed by 6 bases and J by 0 bases, leaving 17 bases between them. This CDR3 reads CASSLRQTAANTGELFF. For the CDR3, the DNA is TGTGCCAGCTCCCTTCGACAGACAGCCGCGAACACCGGGGAGCTGTTTTTT. The variable domain in full, with the rest retrieved from reference TRBV18 and TRBJ2-2, is NAGVMQNPRHLVRRRGQEARLRCSPMKGHSHVYWYRQLPEEGLKFMVYLQKENIIDESGMPKERFSAEFPKEGPSILRIQQVVRGDSAAYFCASSLRQTAANTGELFFGEGSRLTVL.

This chain connects TRBV4-1 to TRBJ2-1, with 12 nucleotides matching TRBD1. Germline V CDR1 and CDR2: MGHRA, YSYEKL. The CDR3 contains 16 residues. The J segment lost 7 bases and the V segment lost 4 bases, leaving 8 bases of the junction unmatched. This CDR3 is CASSRSGTGGTNEQFF. CDR3 sequence (DNA): TGCGCCAGCAGCCGATCCGGGACAGGGGGCACAAATGAGCAGTTCTTC.

V and J are TRBV5-1 and TRBJ1-5; TRBD1 is a possible D gene (5 bases). V gave up 2 bases and J gave up 6 bases, with 15 bases separating them. Germline V gene data show CDR1 as SGHRS and CDR2 as YFSETQ. CDR3 length equals 15 residues. CDR3 nucleotide sequence: TGCGCCAGCAGCTTAACGGGGGAACTAGGTCAGCCCCAGCATTTT. Protein: CASSLTGELGQPQHF. Full variable domain (outside the CDR3, taken from reference TRBV5-1 and TRBJ1-5): KAGVTQTPRYLIKTRGQQVTLSCSPISGHRSVSWYQQTPGQGLQFLFEYFSETQRNKGNFPGRFSGRQFSNSRSEMNVSTLELGDSALYLCASSLTGELGQPQHFGDGTRLSIL.

The chain couples TRBV11-2 to TRBJ2-3; D not resolved. The V end lost 7 bases, the J end lost 0 bases, and 5 bases lay between the germline ends. Per germline, CDR1 SGHAT and CDR2 FQNNGV. The CDR3 loop spans 12 amino acids. This chain's CDR3 is CASKLSTDTQYF. In DNA, the CDR3 is TGTGCCAGCAAATTAAGCACAGATACGCAGTATTTT.

This chain connects TRBV9 to TRBJ2-1; 9 positions agree with TRBD2. This CDR3 contains 17 residues. Germline V gene data show CDR1 as SGDLS and CDR2 as YYNGEE. With 4 bases clipped from V and 9 bases from J, the junction kept 17 bases outside the gene matches. CDR3 loop: CASSPKASSGRDGEQFF. The CDR3 DNA is TGTGCCAGCAGCCCCAAGGCGAGTAGCGGGAGAGATGGTGAGCAGTTCTTC. Variable domain in full (rest from reference TRBV9 and TRBJ2-1): DSGVTQTPKHLITATGQRVTLRCSPRSGDLSVYWYQQSLDQGLQFLIQYYNGEERAKGNILERFSAQQFPDLHSELNLSSLELGDSALYFCASSPKASSGRDGEQFFGPGTRLTVL.

The rearrangement joins TRBV5-5 to TRBJ1-1, with D perhaps matching TRBD1 (5 bases). Germline assignment: CDR1 SGHKS and CDR2 YYEKEE (reference sequence). This CDR3 contains 13 residues. V was cut by 4 bases and J by 7 bases, with 14 bases left in between. CDR3 region: CASSAEGQVEAFF. The CDR3 coding sequence is TGTGCCAGCAGCGCGGAGGGGCAAGTTGAAGCTTTCTTT.

The rearrangement links TRBV28 to TRBJ1-1; no firm D call. Germline V CDR1 and CDR2: MDHEN, SYDVKM. The CDR3 runs to 13 residues. Trimming took off 3 bases at V and 1 base at J, with 6 bases between the two ends. CDR3: CASSFGENTEAFF. In nucleotides, the CDR3 is TGTGCCAGCAGTTTTGGAGAGAACACTGAAGCTTTCTTT.

The chain uses TRBV24-1 and TRBJ2-1, with D perhaps matching TRBD1 (6 bases). The V end was cut by 1 base, the J end by 8 bases, with 17 bases between. The CDR3 totals 16 residues. Per germline, CDR1 KGHDR and CDR2 SFDVKD. The chain's CDR3 is CATSDFRGKASDEQFF. CDR3 bases: TGTGCCACCAGTGATTTTAGGGGGAAGGCCTCGGATGAGCAGTTCTTC.

The chain has TRBV2 and TRBJ1-2; no clear D. CDR1 and CDR2 from the germline V gene are SNHLY and FYNNEI. V was pared by 11 bases and J by 3 bases, with 13 bases between. The CDR3 totals 12 residues. The CDR3 spells CACGRRDYGYTF. DNA for the CDR3: TGTGCCTGCGGCCGTAGAGACTATGGCTACACCTTC. Using reference TRBV2 and TRBJ1-2 for the parts outside the CDR3, the full variable domain is EPEVTQTPSHQVTQMGQEVILRCVPISNHLYFYWYRQILGQKVEFLVSFYNNEISEKSEIFDDQFSVERPDGSNFTLKIRSTKLEDSAMYFCACGRRDYGYTFGSGTRLTVV.

DNA for the CDR3: TGTGCCAGCAGCGTAGATCTTCCGGGACAGGGCGTCATCGGGGAGCTGTTTTTT. It is translated as CASSVDLPGQGVIGELFF. V usage is TRBV9 and J usage is TRBJ2-2; 9 bases agree with TRBD1. V gave up 0 bases and J gave up 7 bases; unmatched junction bases: 13. CDR3 length equals 18 residues. Germline assignment: CDR1 SGDLS and CDR2 YYNGEE.

The V gene is TRBV15, the J gene TRBJ1-5; maybe TRBD1 (5 bases). The CDR3 totals 15 residues. Trimming pared 0 bases from V and 5 bases from J, leaving 11 bases between. The germline V gene has CDR1 LNHNV and CDR2 YYDKDF (reference sequence). The CDR3 loop is CATSRDRTGDQPQHF. For the CDR3, the DNA is TGTGCCACCAGCAGAGATCGTACGGGGGATCAGCCCCAGCATTTT.